This passage covers 13 T cell receptor beta chains from one sample sequenced in a study of T cell responses to AZD1222 COVID-19 vaccine. Repertoires were generated with immunoSEQ multiplex PCR, while TCRdb's copy carries only in-frame clones and drops some. In the table there are roughly 130,000 clones, 80% to 95% of which are singletons. The sample in question was peripheral blood, obtained 28 days after the second AZD1222 dose. These receptors were taken from an adult who received the AZD1222 COVID-19 vaccine.

V is TRBV4-3 and J is TRBJ1-6; D call uncertain. The V gene's germline CDR1 is LGHNA and CDR2 YSLEER. This CDR3 contains 17 residues. V was shortened by 0 bases and J by 0 bases, with 9 bases between the two germline ends. CDR3 DNA sequence: TGCGCCAGCAGCCAAGACAGATTTAGCTCCTATAATTCACCCCTCCACTTT. It specifies CASSQDRFSSYNSPLHF.

This clone has only one observation. The CDR3, as DNA: TGCAGTGCTAGTCAAGGGCCTAATGAAAAACTGTTTTTT. It is translated as CSASQGPNEKLFF. The chain carries TRBV20-1 and TRBJ1-4, with D uncertain. This CDR3 region has 13 residues. V gave up 3 bases and J gave up 3 bases, with 8 bases separating them. Per the germline V gene, CDR1 is DFQATT and CDR2 is SNEGSKA (reference sequence).

The gene calls are TRBV7-3 and TRBJ2-3, with 12 bases matching TRBD2. The CDR3 is made up of 16 amino acids. Losses at the gene ends were 5 bases for V and 4 bases for J; bases not matched to a gene: 7. Germline CDR1 reads SGHTA; CDR2 reads FQGTGA. The CDR3: CASSPLAGGEADTQYF. The CDR3 DNA follows: TGTGCCAGCAGCCCACTAGCGGGAGGTGAGGCAGATACGCAGTATTTT.

The V gene is TRBV19, the J gene TRBJ1-5; D unresolved. V lost 0 bases, J lost 4 bases, and 4 bases lay in between. Germline V gene lookup returns CDR1 LNHDA and CDR2 SQIVND (reference sequence). The CDR3 is 13 residues long. The CDR3 reads CASSIEGNQPQHF. Written as DNA, the CDR3 is TGTGCCAGTAGTATAGAGGGGAATCAGCCCCAGCATTTT.

The rearrangement links TRBV3-1 (or the pseudogene TRBV3-2) to TRBJ2-5; TRBD2 aligns across 13 bases. The CDR3 consists of 17 residues. Germline loops: CDR1 LGHDT, CDR2 YNNKEL (reference sequence). Trimming cost V 3 bases and J 3 bases; bases outside gene matches: 7. CDR3 in amino acids: CASSHKGTSGEKETQYF. Here the CDR3 DNA reads TGTGCCAGCAGCCATAAGGGGACTAGCGGGGAGAAAGAGACCCAGTACTTC.

The rearrangement joins TRBV6-6 to TRBJ2-7, with D hard to call. CDR3 length equals 14 residues. Deletions cut 5 bases from V and 0 bases from J, with 11 bases between. Germline V gives CDR1 MNHNY, CDR2 SVGAGI (reference sequence). CDR3 sequence reads: CASSPPGVSYEQYF. DNA for the CDR3: TGTGCCAGCAGTCCCCCTGGTGTCTCCTACGAGCAGTACTTC.

J is TRBJ2-7 and V is TRBV7-3, with D possibly being TRBD1 or TRBD2 (7 bases each). This CDR3 is 14 amino acids long. The V gene lost 5 bases and the J gene lost 6 bases, with 17 bases spanning the gap. Germline V CDR1 and CDR2: SGHTA, FQGTGA. The DNA of the CDR3 is TGTGCCAGCAGCAGTCGACAGGGAGGGACCGAGCAGTACTTC. It translates to CASSSRQGGTEQYF.

A note on this clone: The sample contains more than one DNA sequence encoding this CDR3. The chain is built from TRBV7-9 and TRBJ1-5; D is uncertain. Germline CDR1 SEHNR, CDR2 FQNEAQ (reference sequence). V gave up 2 bases and J gave up 6 bases, with 5 bases separating them. The CDR3 runs 12 residues. The CDR3 reads CASSLSSQPQHF. In DNA, the CDR3 is TGTGCCAGCAGCTTAAGTAGTCAGCCCCAGCATTTT.

This chain connects TRBV29-1 to TRBJ1-1; D remains ambiguous. From germline, CDR1 is SQVTM and CDR2 ANQGSEA. V shed 2 bases and J shed 1 base, with 14 bases lying between them. The length of the CDR3 is 15 residues. CDR3 in DNA: TGCAGCGTTGAAATGCCCAGCGGGGAGAACACTGAAGCTTTCTTT. It encodes CSVEMPSGENTEAFF.

The chain uses TRBV7-9 and TRBJ2-7, with 11 bases matching TRBD2. The CDR3 is 14 amino acids. Germline V CDR1 and CDR2: SEHNR, FQNEAQ (reference sequence). With V trimmed by 5 bases and J by 3 bases, 3 bases remained unmatched. The CDR3 nucleotides are TGTGCCAGCAGCGAGGGACTAGCGGTCTACGAGCAGTACTTC. It encodes CASSEGLAVYEQYF.

The chain employs TRBV7-8 and TRBJ2-7; D is unresolved. The germline gives CDR1 SGHVS, CDR2 FQNEAQ. Trimming stripped 2 bases from V and 1 base from J, with 6 bases between. There are 13 residues in the CDR3. Here the CDR3 DNA reads TGTGCCAGCAGCTTAAGGGTTTCCTACGAGCAGTACTTC. Encoded protein: CASSLRVSYEQYF.

The V and J genes are TRBV2 and TRBJ2-7; D may be TRBD1 (6 bases). The germline V gene has CDR1 SNHLY and CDR2 FYNNEI. This CDR3 comprises 13 residues. Trimming took off 6 bases at V and 4 bases at J, with 13 bases between the two ends. This chain's CDR3 is CASSVGQIYEQYF. CDR3 sequence (DNA): TGTGCCAGCAGCGTCGGACAGATATACGAGCAGTACTTC.

CDR3 coding DNA: TGTGCCAGCAGCCGACCGGGTTTAGCGGGAAGGCAAGAGACCCAGTACTTC. Amino acid sequence: CASSRPGLAGRQETQYF. V and J are TRBV7-9 and TRBJ2-5, with 8 bases identical to TRBD2. Trimming took 5 bases from V and 2 from J; bases not matched to a gene: 13. From germline, CDR1 is SEHNR and CDR2 FQNEAQ (reference sequence). The CDR3 is 17 residues long.